This T cell receptor beta chain was recovered during a study of cytomegalovirus exposure and HLA in healthy donors. For the study at large: Earlier, 150 million to 200 million T cells were analyzed, and about 100 million unique TCR beta sequences were found among them. Study observations and caveats: According to reports, the classifier identified cytomegalovirus status with high specificity and sensitivity. In a later analysis, the majority of CMV-associated beta chains seemingly showed HLA restriction. TCR beta sequences reportedly predicted most subjects' HLA-A and HLA-B alleles accurately.

As to this clone: Antigen specificity is unknown.

It was with 60 Vbeta and 13 Jbeta primers that the PCR ran. TCRdb keeps only in-frame clones here, not all; method: immunoSEQ multiplex PCR. The sample contains 90,000 to 120,000 clones, roughly 80% of which appear only once. CDR1 and CDR2 (germline): SGHNT, YYREEE (reference sequence). There are 15 residues in the CDR3. The J segment lost 4 bases and the V segment lost 4 bases, leaving 8 bases of the junction unmatched. This TCR came from a female donor in good health and CMV-seropositive. The material sequenced was PBMCs. The chain joins TRBV5-4 to TRBJ2-7, with TRBD1 matching over 10 bases. DNA of the CDR3: TGTGCCAGCAGCATCCGGGACAGGGGACCTTACGAGCAGTACTTC. Residues: CASSIRDRGPYEQYF.